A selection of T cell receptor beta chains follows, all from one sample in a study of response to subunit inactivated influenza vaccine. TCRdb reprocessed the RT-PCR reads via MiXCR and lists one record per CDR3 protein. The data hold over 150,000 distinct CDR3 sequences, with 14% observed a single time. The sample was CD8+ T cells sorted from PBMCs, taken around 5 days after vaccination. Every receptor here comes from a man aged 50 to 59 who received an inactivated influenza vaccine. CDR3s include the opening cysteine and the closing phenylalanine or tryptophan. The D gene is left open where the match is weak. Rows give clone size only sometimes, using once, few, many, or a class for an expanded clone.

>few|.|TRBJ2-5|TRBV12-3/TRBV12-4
CASSSGETQYF
TGTGCCAGCAGTTCAGGGGAGACCCAGTACTTC
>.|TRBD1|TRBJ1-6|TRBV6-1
CASSGGTGNPSLGNSPLHF
TGTGCCAGCAGTGGGGGGACAGGGAATCCCTCCTTGGGGAATTCACCCCTCCACTTT
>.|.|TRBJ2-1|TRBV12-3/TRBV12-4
CASSLRGLVGDEQFF
TGTGCCAGCAGTTTACGGGGACTTGTGGGGGATGAGCAGTTCTTC
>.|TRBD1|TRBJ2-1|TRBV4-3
CASSQVTGSSYNEQFF
TGCGCCAGCAGCCAAGTGACAGGGAGCTCCTACAATGAGCAGTTCTTC
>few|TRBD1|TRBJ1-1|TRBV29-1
CSVGDSYMNTEAFF
TGCAGCGTTGGGGACAGCTACATGAACACTGAAGCTTTCTTT
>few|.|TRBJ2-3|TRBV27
CASQRGANTDTQYF
TGTGCCAGCCAACGGGGGGCCAACACAGATACGCAGTATTTT
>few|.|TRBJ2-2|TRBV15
CATSQPPGGGELFF
TGTGCCACCAGTCAGCCCCCTGGGGGCGGGGAGCTGTTTTTT
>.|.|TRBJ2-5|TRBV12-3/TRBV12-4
CASSLYQETQYF
TGTGCCAGCAGTTTGTACCAAGAGACCCAGTACTTC
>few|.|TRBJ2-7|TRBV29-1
CSVEGQGSEYF
TGCAGCGTTGAAGGCCAGGGAAGTGAGTACTTC
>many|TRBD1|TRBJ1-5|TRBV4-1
CASSAQGFNQPQHF
TGCGCCAGCAGCGCACAGGGGTTCAATCAGCCCCAGCATTTT
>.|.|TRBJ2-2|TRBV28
CASSLRSLRDKIARVTGELFF
TGTGCCAGCAGTTTACGTAGTCTCCGCGATAAGATAGCAAGAGTCACCGGGGAGCTGTTTTTT
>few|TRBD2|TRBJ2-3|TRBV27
CASSKYLAGVGADTQYF
TGTGCCAGCAGTAAATACCTAGCGGGAGTAGGCGCAGATACGCAGTATTTT
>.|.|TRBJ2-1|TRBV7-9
CASSDPGGPPHNEQFF
TGTGCCAGCAGCGACCCTGGAGGTCCACCACACAATGAGCAGTTCTTC
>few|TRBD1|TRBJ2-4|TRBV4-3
CASSQGYDRAHIQYF
TGCGCCAGCAGCCAAGGCTACGACAGGGCCCACATTCAGTACTTC
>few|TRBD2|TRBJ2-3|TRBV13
CASSLSGIGTDTQYF
TGTGCCAGCAGCTTGAGCGGGATTGGGACAGATACGCAGTATTTT
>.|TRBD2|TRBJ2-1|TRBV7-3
CASSPREGFAGDPYNEQFF
TGTGCCAGCAGCCCTCGGGAGGGCTTCGCGGGAGATCCCTACAATGAGCAGTTCTTC
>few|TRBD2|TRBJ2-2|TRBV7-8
CASSLGPAGEKTGELFF
TGTGCCAGCAGCTTAGGACCAGCGGGAGAGAAAACCGGGGAGCTGTTTTTT
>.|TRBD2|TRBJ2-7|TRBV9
CASSRTSVPYEQYF
TGTGCCAGCAGCAGAACTAGCGTCCCCTACGAGCAGTACTTC
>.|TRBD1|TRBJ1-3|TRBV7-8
CASSLLGQGARNTIYF
TGTGCCAGCAGCTTATTGGGACAGGGGGCAAGAAACACCATATATTTT
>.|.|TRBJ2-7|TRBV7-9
CASSAQGFPYEQYF
TGTGCCAGCAGCGCACAGGGTTTCCCCTACGAGCAGTACTTC
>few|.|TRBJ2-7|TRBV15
CATSRAGQTYEQYF
TGTGCCACCAGCAGAGCCGGACAGACCTACGAGCAGTACTTC
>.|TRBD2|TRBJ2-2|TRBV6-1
CASSPALAGARNTGELFF
TGTGCCAGCAGTCCTGCGCTAGCGGGGGCGAGGAACACCGGGGAGCTGTTTTTT
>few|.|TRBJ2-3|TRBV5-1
CASSLVRSPSTDTQYF
TGCGCCAGCAGCTTGGTTAGGTCGCCTAGCACAGATACGCAGTATTTT
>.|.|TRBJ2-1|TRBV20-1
CSTEDYYSSYNEQFF
TGCAGTACCGAGGACTACTATAGCTCCTACAATGAGCAGTTCTTC
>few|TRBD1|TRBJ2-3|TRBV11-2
CASSSGLGGQGWFADTQYF
TGTGCCAGCAGCTCTGGTCTAGGGGGACAGGGGTGGTTCGCAGATACGCAGTATTTT